This record looks at one TCR beta chain sequence and its context. Its target is unknown. This sample was included in a study of beta chain features in type 1 diabetes. Findings and limits, study-wide: Patients showed naive, central memory and Treg TCRB repertoires that appeared more similar than those of healthy donors.

J was trimmed by 6 bases and V by 3 bases; bases with no gene match: 8. The CDR3 runs 15 residues. From germline, CDR1 is SGHTA and CDR2 FQGNSA. The authors reverse transcribed all of the isolated RNA, so sequencing captured expressed TCRB transcripts. Produced via immunoSEQ multiplex PCR; TCRdb's table is partial and in-frame only. This repertoire shows hundreds of thousands of clones, 15% to 17% found once; its top ten account for around 0.1%. Sequenced: naive CD4+ T cells from blood. The chain carries TRBV7-2 and TRBJ1-5, with 7 bases aligning to TRBD1. The origin of this receptor is a young man in good health. The CDR3 spells CASSLDRSFSQPQHF. DNA of the CDR3: TGTGCCAGCAGCTTGGACAGGAGCTTCAGTCAGCCCCAGCATTTT.